What follows are 26 T cell receptor beta chains derived from one specimen sequenced in a study of beta chain features in type 1 diabetes. Sequenced material consisted of expressed TCRB transcripts (all of the isolated RNA was reverse transcribed). Measured with immunoSEQ multiplex PCR; TCRdb has only the in-frame clones, and not every one. This table holds 300,000 or so clones, roughly 8% found once. The sequenced sample was central memory CD4+ T cells from blood. These receptors were taken from a young woman in good health.

There are a few counts of this clone. The chain recombines TRBV6-5 with TRBJ1-2, with 8 nucleotides matching TRBD1. V was clipped by 0 bases and J by 7 bases; unmatched bases: 4. Germline CDR1 and CDR2: MNHEY and SVGAGI. The CDR3 has 14 residues. CDR3 nucleotide sequence: TGTGCCAGCAGTTACTCCTCAGGGACAGGTGGCTACACCTTC. Translated, it gives CASSYSSGTGGYTF.

This clone was found many times. V gene TRBV28 combines with J gene TRBJ2-3; D perhaps matches TRBD1 (5 bases). Germline loops: CDR1 MDHEN, CDR2 SYDVKM. This CDR3 spans 14 amino acids. V was pared by 2 bases and J by 10 bases, with 16 bases between. In nucleotides, the CDR3 is TGTGCCAGCAGTTTAGTGGACACCCAAAGGGCGCAGTATTTT. It is translated as CASSLVDTQRAQYF.

This clone was detected many times. The chain is built from TRBV15 and TRBJ2-1, with 10 bases aligning to TRBD2. The CDR3 contains 15 residues. V lost 0 bases to trimming and J lost 10 bases; unmatched junction nucleotides: 6. CDR1 and CDR2 (germline): LNHNV, YYDKDF (reference sequence). The CDR3 DNA reads TGTGCCACCAGCAGAGAACTAGCGGGACGAGGCGAGCAGTTCTTC. Translation: CATSRELAGRGEQFF.

The chain joins TRBV15 to TRBJ2-1; 7 nucleotides line up with TRBD2. With 2 bases clipped from V and 3 bases from J, the junction kept 7 bases outside the gene matches. The CDR3 contains 16 residues. Germline V lookup: CDR1 LNHNV, CDR2 YYDKDF (reference sequence). The CDR3 here is CATSRQTGTIYNEQFF. The CDR3 DNA reads TGTGCCACCAGCAGACAAACCGGGACTATCTACAATGAGCAGTTCTTC.

The chain recombines TRBV25-1 with TRBJ2-5, with 9 bases aligning to TRBD1. V shed 3 bases and J 5 bases; nucleotides not matched to a gene: 7. CDR1 is MGHDK and CDR2 is SYGVNS in the germline V gene. The CDR3 covers 15 residues. The CDR3 nucleotides read TGTGCCAGCAGTGACATGGACAGGGGCTGGGAGACCCAGTACTTC. It specifies CASSDMDRGWETQYF. Full variable domain (missing parts from reference TRBV25-1 and TRBJ2-5): EADIYQTPRYLVIGTGKKITLECSQTMGHDKMYWYQQDPGMELHLIHYSYGVNSTEKGDLSSESTVSRIRTEHFPLTLESARPSHTSQYLCASSDMDRGWETQYFGPGTRLLVL.

A word on this clone: Different DNA sequences within this sample yield the same CDR3. V and J are TRBV7-9 and TRBJ2-5; D gene unclear. Germline assignment: CDR1 SEHNR and CDR2 FQNEAQ (reference sequence). CDR3 length: 13 residues. The V end lost 2 bases, the J end lost 3 bases, and 7 bases lay between the germline ends. This CDR3 is CASSLPPKETQYF. As DNA, the CDR3 is TGTGCCAGCAGCTTACCCCCCAAAGAGACCCAGTACTTC.

The V call is TRBV7-2, the J call TRBJ1-1; D gene uncertain. The V end was cut by 7 bases, the J end by 0 bases, with 12 bases between. CDR1 and CDR2 from the germline V gene are SGHTA and FQGNSA. The CDR3 runs 14 residues. CDR3 residues: CASTTPHLNTEAFF. The CDR3 nucleotides are TGTGCCAGCACCACCCCCCATCTGAACACTGAAGCTTTCTTT.

In this sample, this clone turned up many times. The rearrangement uses TRBV18 and TRBJ1-4, with 9 bases lining up with TRBD1. The CDR3 is 15 amino acids. With 6 bases clipped from V and 4 bases from J, the junction kept 6 bases outside the gene matches. Germline V lookup: CDR1 KGHSH, CDR2 LQKENI. The CDR3 here is CASSLQGAGNEKLFF. CDR3 DNA: TGTGCCAGCTCGCTACAGGGGGCCGGTAATGAAAAACTGTTTTTT.

V gene TRBV7-9 combines with J gene TRBJ1-4, with 7 bases fitting TRBD1. Germline V gene data show CDR1 as SEHNR and CDR2 as FQNEAQ (reference sequence). J was trimmed by 15 bases and V by 4 bases; bases with no gene match: 8. CDR3 length: 12 amino acids. CDR3 residues: CASSYLDRTMFF. CDR3 DNA sequence: TGTGCCAGCAGCTACTTGGACAGGACTATGTTTTTT.

The table lists this clone with many counts. The chain joins TRBV2 to TRBJ2-1; 16 bases match TRBD2. The CDR3 spans 18 residues. V dropped 5 bases and J dropped 8; count of bases not matched to a gene: 12. Germline assignment: CDR1 SNHLY and CDR2 FYNNEI. The DNA for the CDR3 is TGTGCCAGCAGTCCCGGGACTAGCGGGAGGGCGGGTATGGATGAGCAGTTCTTC. It specifies CASSPGTSGRAGMDEQFF.

This clone was counted a few times. The genes are TRBV11-3 and TRBJ2-7, with 9 bases identical to TRBD2. Germline V gene sequence: CDR1 SGHNT, CDR2 YENEEA. The length of the CDR3 is 13 residues. The ends lost 6 bases at V and 4 bases at J; junction bases unmatched: 4. This CDR3 is CASSLLAGYEQYF. The DNA for the CDR3 is TGTGCCAGCAGTTTACTAGCGGGTTACGAGCAGTACTTC.

This clone was seen repeatedly, ten times or more. The chain links TRBV5-6 to TRBJ1-1, with a tentative D call TRBD1 (5 bases). V was trimmed by 10 bases and J by 4 bases, leaving 17 bases between them. The CDR3 spans 13 residues. Germline values: CDR1 SGHDT, CDR2 YYEEEE. CDR3 nucleotide sequence: TGTGCCTCCCGCTGGGGGGAGAGCACTGAAGCTTTCTTT. As protein: CASRWGESTEAFF. Together with reference TRBV5-6 and TRBJ1-1, the CDR3 gives the full variable domain: DAGVTQSPTHLIKTRGQQVTLRCSPKSGHDTVSWYQQALGQGPQFIFQYYEEEERQRGNFPDRFSGHQFPNYSSELNVNALLLGDSALYLCASRWGESTEAFFGQGTRLTVV.

The rearrangement uses TRBV18 and TRBJ2-7, with D possibly being TRBD1 or TRBD2 (6 bases each). Germline values: CDR1 KGHSH, CDR2 LQKENI. The ends were cut back, 3 bases at V and 4 bases at J, with 13 bases in the middle. The CDR3 contains 14 residues. The CDR3, as DNA: TGTGCCAGCTCACCGGTTGGGGGGCCATACGAGCAGTACTTC. This gives the protein CASSPVGGPYEQYF.

This clone has more than one count but fewer than ten. The DNA for the CDR3 is TGTGCCAGCAGTTTAGAATCCCGGAGCACTGAAGCTTTCTTT. This codes for CASSLESRSTEAFF. The rearrangement uses TRBV28 and TRBJ1-1; D gene ambiguous. This CDR3 region has 14 residues. CDR1 and CDR2 (germline): MDHEN, SYDVKM. The V gene lost 2 bases and the J gene lost 4 bases, with 11 bases spanning the gap.

This clone came up a few times. The chain has TRBV5-4 and TRBJ2-3; D gene ambiguous. CDR3 length: 14 amino acids. V gave up 2 bases and J gave up 1 base, with 8 bases separating them. Germline assignment: CDR1 SGHNT and CDR2 YYREEE (reference sequence). The CDR3 DNA is TGTGCCAGCAGCTTAGAGGACGGCACAGATACGCAGTATTTT. Encoded protein: CASSLEDGTDTQYF.

The rearrangement links TRBV7-8 to TRBJ2-5, with unresolved D. There are 12 residues in the CDR3. V gave up 3 bases and J gave up 11 bases, with 13 bases separating them. CDR1 SGHVS and CDR2 FQNEAQ come from the germline V gene. The chain's CDR3 is CASSFAPQTQYF. In DNA, the CDR3 is TGTGCCAGCAGCTTCGCACCCCAAACGCAGTACTTC.

This chain joins TRBV18 and TRBJ2-3; maybe TRBD2 (6 bases). Trimming shortened V by 9 bases and J by 2 bases, and 12 bases separated the two germline ends. Per germline, CDR1 KGHSH and CDR2 LQKENI. This CDR3 region has 13 residues. The DNA of the CDR3 is TGTGCCAGTGGCGGGATGAACACAGATACGCAGTATTTT. This gives the protein CASGGMNTDTQYF.

The gene calls are TRBV28 and TRBJ2-7; tentative D call: TRBD1 (6 bases). The CDR3 length is 15 residues. V lost 11 bases, J lost 1 base, and 21 bases lay in between. CDR1 and CDR2 from the germline V gene are MDHEN and SYDVKM. The CDR3 reads CASCSGDGLSYEQYF. In DNA form, the CDR3 reads TGTGCCTCCTGCTCAGGGGATGGACTTTCCTACGAGCAGTACTTC.

This clone was detected many times. The chain carries TRBV5-4 and TRBJ2-2; D is unresolved. V gave up 0 bases and J gave up 3 bases, with 3 bases separating them. The CDR3 sequence is 13 residues long. The germline V gene encodes CDR1 SGHNT and CDR2 YYREEE (reference sequence). This CDR3 reads CASSLVDTGELFF. The CDR3 DNA reads as TGTGCCAGCAGCTTGGTCGACACCGGGGAGCTGTTTTTT.

The V call is TRBV7-9, the J call TRBJ2-1; 10 bases align to TRBD2. The CDR3 consists of 17 residues. V was pared by 3 bases and J by 8 bases, with 13 bases of the junction left unmatched. Germline CDR1 and CDR2: SEHNR and FQNEAQ (reference sequence). CDR3 residues: CASSFGSGLAFSDEQFF. DNA of the CDR3: TGTGCCAGCAGCTTTGGGTCGGGACTAGCGTTCAGCGATGAGCAGTTCTTC.

This sequence joins TRBV18 and TRBJ1-2, with no clear D. The CDR3 extends over 14 amino acids. Trimming pared 0 bases from V and 4 bases from J, leaving 9 bases between. CDR1 and CDR2 (germline): KGHSH, LQKENI. The CDR3: CASSPPAHRYGYTF. CDR3 in DNA: TGTGCCAGCTCACCACCGGCACACCGCTATGGCTACACCTTC.

This clone was counted between two and nine times. The chain couples TRBV4-3 to TRBJ1-2; D uncertain. Germline V lookup: CDR1 LGHNA, CDR2 YSLEER. The CDR3 is 14 amino acids. The germline V and J ends were trimmed by 0 bases and 4 bases, with 9 bases remaining between them. The CDR3 coding sequence is TGCGCCAGCAGCCAAGATCGTTGGGGCTATGGCTACACCTTC. Translating it yields CASSQDRWGYGYTF.

The chain joins TRBV11-1 to TRBJ2-7, with D perhaps TRBD1 or TRBD2 (5 bases each). The CDR3 has 15 residues. Germline assignment: CDR1 SGHAT and CDR2 FQDESV (reference sequence). Trimming shortened V by 0 bases and J by 3 bases, and 12 bases separated the two germline ends. CDR3 DNA sequence: TGTGCCAGCAGCTTAGCCGGGACGGTTATCTACGAGCAGTACTTC. This translates into CASSLAGTVIYEQYF.

This clone was detected many times. This chain connects TRBV10-3 to TRBJ2-7, with 9 bases identical to TRBD2. The CDR3 consists of 14 residues. The trim removed 6 bases at V and 5 bases at J, leaving 8 bases unmatched. Germline V gives CDR1 ENHRY, CDR2 SYGVKD. CDR3 bases: TGTGCCATCAGGCCGGGACTAGCAAGCGACGAGCAGTACTTC. Its translation is CAIRPGLASDEQYF.

This clone showed up just a few times. For the CDR3, the DNA is TGTGCCAGCAACAACCTTATGGCGGGTGAAGCTTTCTTT. Protein sequence: CASNNLMAGEAFF. V gene TRBV7-9 combines with J gene TRBJ1-1; D uncertain. This CDR3 comprises 13 residues. The V gene lost 7 bases and the J gene lost 7 bases, with 16 bases spanning the gap. Germline V lookup: CDR1 SEHNR, CDR2 FQNEAQ (reference sequence).

This clone was seen ten or more times. The same CDR3 arises from other DNA sequences in this sample as well. The chain links TRBV6-6 to TRBJ2-3; 9 bases fit TRBD1. The CDR3 is made up of 13 amino acids. Losses at the gene ends were 6 bases for V and 4 bases for J; bases not matched to a gene: 2. Germline V gives CDR1 MNHNY, CDR2 SVGAGI (reference sequence). The CDR3: CASRGQGADTQYF. The CDR3 nucleotides are TGTGCCAGCAGGGGACAGGGCGCAGATACGCAGTATTTT.